The 19 T cell receptor beta chains reported below all come from one sample, sequenced in a study of blood T cell repertoires in COVID-19. Clones were sequenced by immunoSEQ multiplex PCR, and TCRdb holds only the in-frame ones, with some missing. The data contain some 240,000 clones, 65% to 85% of them singletons. Sequencing was performed on PBMCs or T cells enriched from blood (not recorded which). Source of these receptors: a man in his fifties who had recovered from COVID-19.

This chain links TRBV6-5 with TRBJ2-3; perhaps TRBD2 as D (5 bases). The germline CDR1 and CDR2 sequences are MNHEY and SVGAGI. Trimming took off 10 bases at V and 5 bases at J, with 22 bases between the two ends. The CDR3 length is 15 residues. CDR3 region: CATGGQAKKKDTQYF. CDR3 nucleotides: TGTGCCACCGGCGGGCAGGCTAAAAAGAAAGATACGCAGTATTTT.

The rearrangement links TRBV29-1 to TRBJ2-7; 10 bases are a match to TRBD2. The trim removed 4 bases at V and 3 bases at J, leaving 9 bases unmatched. CDR1 SQVTM and CDR2 ANQGSEA come from the germline V gene. The CDR3 is 15 residues long. Here the CDR3 reads CSVVGASGSFYEQYF. CDR3 nucleotide sequence: TGCAGCGTTGTGGGAGCTAGCGGGAGCTTCTACGAGCAGTACTTC.

The chain employs TRBV19 and TRBJ2-7; 11 nucleotides align to TRBD2. The V gene's germline CDR1 is LNHDA and CDR2 SQIVND (reference sequence). The CDR3 has 15 amino acids. The ends lost 3 bases at V and 6 bases at J; junction bases unmatched: 7. The CDR3 spells CASSIRTSGSSEQYF. The CDR3 DNA reads as TGTGCCAGTAGTATCCGTACTAGCGGGAGTTCCGAGCAGTACTTC. Full variable domain (missing parts from reference TRBV19 and TRBJ2-7): DGGITQSPKYLFRKEGQNVTLSCEQNLNHDAMYWYRQDPGQGLRLIYYSQIVNDFQKGDIAEGYSVSREKKESFPLTVTSAQKNPTAFYLCASSIRTSGSSEQYFGPGTRLTVT.

The chain uses TRBV7-3 and TRBJ2-2; 10 positions agree with TRBD2. V lost 2 bases and J lost 5; bases outside the gene matches: 2. CDR3 length: 15 amino acids. Germline V gene sequence: CDR1 SGHTA, CDR2 FQGTGA. CDR3 loop: CASSLLAGVTGELFF. The DNA for the CDR3 is TGTGCCAGCAGCTTACTAGCGGGGGTAACCGGGGAGCTGTTTTTT. Looking up the rest from reference TRBV7-3 and TRBJ2-2 gives the full variable domain: GAGVSQTPSNKVTEKGKYVELRCDPISGHTALYWYRQSLGQGPEFLIYFQGTGAADDSGLPNDRFFAVRPEGSVSTLKIQRTERGDSAVYLCASSLLAGVTGELFFGEGSRLTVL.

The V and J genes are TRBV19 and TRBJ1-5, with D possibly TRBD1 on 5 matching bases. Trimming took 3 bases from V and 7 from J, leaving 13 bases between them. The CDR3 loop spans 14 amino acids. Germline V gives CDR1 LNHDA, CDR2 SQIVND (reference sequence). In DNA form, the CDR3 reads TGTGCCAGTAGTATCGTAAGGGGTTGGCAGCCCCAGCATTTT. It encodes CASSIVRGWQPQHF. Supplemented by reference TRBV19 and TRBJ1-5, the full variable domain reads DGGITQSPKYLFRKEGQNVTLSCEQNLNHDAMYWYRQDPGQGLRLIYYSQIVNDFQKGDIAEGYSVSREKKESFPLTVTSAQKNPTAFYLCASSIVRGWQPQHFGDGTRLSIL.

This chain uses TRBV28 with TRBJ2-7; maybe TRBD1 (6 bases). There are 14 residues in the CDR3. CDR1 is MDHEN, CDR2 SYDVKM, per germline. The V gene lost 2 bases and the J gene lost 2 bases, with 10 bases spanning the gap. The CDR3 sequence is CASSLPGAPYEQYF. In DNA, the CDR3 is TGTGCCAGCAGTTTACCAGGGGCTCCCTACGAGCAGTACTTC.

This sequence joins TRBV30 and TRBJ2-1, with TRBD1 matching 12 bases. Germline loops: CDR1 GTSNPN, CDR2 SVGIG (reference sequence). Unmatched junction bases numbered 4, after V lost 7 bases and J lost 6 bases. The CDR3 is 13 amino acids. CDR3 nucleotides: TGTGCCTCTCGGGACAGGGGGCCCAATGAGCAGTTCTTC. Translation gives CASRDRGPNEQFF.

V and J are TRBV6-5 and TRBJ2-5; the D is unclear. Per germline, CDR1 MNHEY and CDR2 SVGAGI. Trimming stripped 2 bases from V and 3 bases from J, with 10 bases between. The length of the CDR3 is 14 residues. This CDR3 is CASSYAIEKETQYF. As DNA, the CDR3 is TGTGCCAGCAGTTACGCTATAGAAAAAGAGACCCAGTACTTC.

V usage is TRBV7-3 and J usage is TRBJ2-1, with TRBD2 as a possible D gene (6 bases). There are 16 residues in the CDR3. Looked up from germline, CDR1 is SGHTA and CDR2 is FQGTGA. Trimming stripped 0 bases from V and 4 bases from J, with 13 bases between. The CDR3, as DNA: TGTGCCAGCAGCTTAACGCCGGCTAGCGATTACAATGAGCAGTTCTTC. This encodes CASSLTPASDYNEQFF.

This clone was observed a handful of times. The V call is TRBV10-2, the J call TRBJ2-7, with 10 bases aligning to TRBD2. The length of the CDR3 is 13 residues. V lost 7 bases, J lost 5 bases, and 5 bases stayed unmatched. From germline, CDR1 is WSHSY and CDR2 SAAADI. The CDR3 DNA sequence: TGCGCCAGCACGGCGGGACTAGCGAACGAGCAGTACTTC. Amino acids: CASTAGLANEQYF.

The V call is TRBV7-8, the J call TRBJ1-5; 7 bases agree with TRBD1. The germline V gene encodes CDR1 SGHVS and CDR2 FQNEAQ. This CDR3 contains 13 residues. With V trimmed by 5 bases and J by 6 bases, 4 bases remained unmatched. The CDR3: CASSATGVQPQHF. In DNA, the CDR3 is TGTGCCAGCAGCGCAACAGGGGTTCAGCCCCAGCATTTT.

The rearrangement joins TRBV14 to TRBJ1-4; no clear D. Germline loops: CDR1 SGHDN, CDR2 FVKESK. V was shortened by 2 bases and J by 8 bases, with 24 bases between the two germline ends. The CDR3 length is 18 residues. The CDR3 is CASSQRAGLGSQAEKLFF. For the CDR3, the DNA is TGTGCCAGCAGCCAAAGGGCCGGCCTAGGGAGCCAAGCGGAAAAACTGTTTTTT.

The rearrangement joins TRBV9 to TRBJ2-2; the match to TRBD2 covers 7 bases. This CDR3 contains 17 residues. V dropped 0 bases and J dropped 1; count of bases not matched to a gene: 6. Germline loops: CDR1 SGDLS, CDR2 YYNGEE. The chain's CDR3 is CASSVARLAVNTGELFF. CDR3 coding DNA: TGTGCCAGCAGCGTAGCCCGACTAGCCGTGAACACCGGGGAGCTGTTTTTT. The variable domain in full, with the rest retrieved from reference TRBV9 and TRBJ2-2, is DSGVTQTPKHLITATGQRVTLRCSPRSGDLSVYWYQQSLDQGLQFLIQYYNGEERAKGNILERFSAQQFPDLHSELNLSSLELGDSALYFCASSVARLAVNTGELFFGEGSRLTVL.

V and J are TRBV5-5 and TRBJ2-5, with 7 bases fitting TRBD2. Trimming at V came to 2 bases and at J to 2 bases, leaving 6 bases not matched to a gene. The CDR3 length is 15 residues. In germline, CDR1 is SGHKS, CDR2 YYEKEE (reference sequence). CDR3 coding DNA: TGTGCCAGCAGCTTAAGTTGGGGGGGTCAAGAGACCCAGTACTTC. Translation: CASSLSWGGQETQYF.

This chain connects TRBV10-3 to TRBJ2-7; 8 bases align to TRBD1. J lost 3 bases, V lost 4 bases, and 8 bases had no gene match. Germline-derived CDR1 and CDR2 are ENHRY and SYGVKD. The CDR3 extends over 15 amino acids. CDR3 in amino acids: CAISVSRDRSYEQYF. For the CDR3, the DNA is TGTGCCATCAGTGTCTCTCGGGACAGGAGCTACGAGCAGTACTTC.

CDR3 in amino acids: CASSSGQGAYYEQYF. CDR3 nucleotide sequence: TGTGCCAGCAGTTCCGGTCAGGGGGCATACTACGAGCAGTACTTC. The chain combines TRBV6-2 or TRBV6-3 with TRBJ2-7; 8 nucleotides line up with TRBD1. V trimming: 4 bases; J trimming: 3 bases; junction bases outside the gene matches: 8. CDR3 length equals 15 residues. Germline values: CDR1 MNHEY, CDR2 SVGEGT.

The chain combines TRBV29-1 with TRBJ2-1, with D possibly TRBD2 on 5 matching bases. The V end was cut by 7 bases, the J end by 6 bases, with 13 bases between. The CDR3 has 12 amino acids. CDR1 is SQVTM and CDR2 is ANQGSEA in the germline V gene. CDR3 loop: CSGNRGRNEQFF. In nucleotides, the CDR3 is TGCAGCGGAAATCGGGGTCGCAATGAGCAGTTCTTC.

This clone was seen a handful of times. The chain recombines TRBV5-1 with TRBJ1-6, with D possibly being TRBD1 (6 bases). Germline CDR1 reads SGHRS; CDR2 reads YFSETQ. With 1 base removed from V and 7 bases from J, the gap between germline ends came to 15 bases. The CDR3 spans 16 residues. CDR3 nucleotides: TGCGCCAGCAGCTTGAGACAGGCCTGGGAGAATTCACCCCTCCACTTT. Translated, it gives CASSLRQAWENSPLHF.

This chain links TRBV9 with TRBJ2-2, with 10 nucleotides matching TRBD1. This CDR3 contains 14 residues. The V and J ends lost 4 bases and 5 bases, in that order; junction bases with no gene match: 2. Germline V lookup: CDR1 SGDLS, CDR2 YYNGEE. CDR3 sequence: CASSSGQGTGELFF. In nucleotides, the CDR3 is TGTGCCAGCAGCTCGGGACAGGGGACCGGGGAGCTGTTTTTT.